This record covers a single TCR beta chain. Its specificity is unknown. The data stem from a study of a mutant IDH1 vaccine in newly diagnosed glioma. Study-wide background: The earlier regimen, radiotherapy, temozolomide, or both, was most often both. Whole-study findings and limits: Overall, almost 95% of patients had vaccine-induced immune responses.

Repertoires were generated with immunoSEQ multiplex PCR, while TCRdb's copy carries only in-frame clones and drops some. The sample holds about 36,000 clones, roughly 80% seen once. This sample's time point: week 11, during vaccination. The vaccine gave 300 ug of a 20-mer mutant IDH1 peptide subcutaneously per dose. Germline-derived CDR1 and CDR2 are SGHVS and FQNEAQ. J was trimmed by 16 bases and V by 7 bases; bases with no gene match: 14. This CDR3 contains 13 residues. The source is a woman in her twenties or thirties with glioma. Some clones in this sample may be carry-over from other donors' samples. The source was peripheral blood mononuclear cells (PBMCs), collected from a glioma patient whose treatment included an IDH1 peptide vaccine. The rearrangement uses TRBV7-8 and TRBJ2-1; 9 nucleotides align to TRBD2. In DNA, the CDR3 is TGTGCCAGCAACCCAGGGGGATTAGCGGGAGTTTTCTTC. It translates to CASNPGGLAGVFF.